Presented here are 32 T cell receptor beta chains from one specimen sequenced in a study of blood T cell repertoires in COVID-19. Clones were sequenced by immunoSEQ multiplex PCR, and TCRdb holds only the in-frame ones, with some missing. The sample has about 380,000 clones, roughly 91% seen once. Sequencing was performed on PBMCs or T cells enriched from blood (not recorded which). Receptors were obtained from a woman aged 18-35 years who had recovered from COVID-19.

The chain employs TRBV7-3 and TRBJ1-3; TRBD1 aligns across 7 bases. V gave up 2 bases and J gave up 0 bases; unmatched junction bases: 7. Germline V CDR1 and CDR2: SGHTA, FQGTGA. The CDR3 contains 17 residues. The CDR3 here is CASSLGDRASSGNTIYF. In DNA form, the CDR3 reads TGTGCCAGCAGCTTAGGAGACAGGGCGAGCTCTGGAAACACCATATATTTT.

The rearrangement uses TRBV6-5 and TRBJ2-7; D is possibly TRBD1 (6 bases). With 6 bases removed from V and 6 bases from J, the gap between germline ends came to 12 bases. The CDR3 loop spans 12 amino acids. Looked up from germline, CDR1 is MNHEY and CDR2 is SVGAGI. The CDR3 spells CASSIQGFEQYF. In DNA, the CDR3 is TGTGCCAGCAGCATCCAGGGGTTCGAGCAGTACTTC.

This chain links TRBV7-6 with TRBJ2-3; no clear D gene. There are 12 residues in the CDR3. The V end was cut by 5 bases, the J end by 4 bases, with 7 bases between. The germline V gene encodes CDR1 SGHVS and CDR2 FNYEAQ. Written as DNA, the CDR3 is TGTGCCAGCAGCCCTAGTTCAGATACGCAGTATTTT. Translated, it gives CASSPSSDTQYF.

J is TRBJ2-3 and V is TRBV5-1, with D possibly matching TRBD1 (6 bases). V was clipped by 3 bases and J by 3 bases, with 17 bases between them. This CDR3 spans 16 amino acids. The V gene's germline CDR1 is SGHRS and CDR2 YFSETQ. CDR3 nucleotide sequence: TGCGCCAGCAGCTCCGGCAGGGGAAGTGGGACAGATACGCAGTATTTT. Amino acid sequence: CASSSGRGSGTDTQYF.

The rearrangement joins TRBV5-1 to TRBJ1-2; TRBD1 matches 9 bases. The ends lost 5 bases at V and 4 bases at J; junction bases unmatched: 9. CDR1 is SGHRS, CDR2 YFSETQ, per germline. The CDR3 spans 15 residues. In DNA, the CDR3 is TGCGCCAGCAGGGATAACAGGGGGCGCGTCTATGGCTACACCTTC. As protein: CASRDNRGRVYGYTF.

This clone was seen a few times. The V and J genes are TRBV7-6 and TRBJ1-4; the D is unclear. Germline CDR1 is SGHVS and CDR2 is FNYEAQ. V lost 5 bases and J lost 6, with 10 bases in between. The CDR3 is made up of 13 amino acids. This CDR3 is CASSPMVYEKLFF. The CDR3, as DNA: TGTGCCAGCAGCCCTATGGTTTATGAAAAACTGTTTTTT. The full variable domain, in which reference TRBV7-6 and TRBJ1-4 provide the parts outside the CDR3, is GAGVSQSPRYKVTKRGQDVALRCDPISGHVSLYWYRQALGQGPEFLTYFNYEAQQDKSGLPNDRFSAERPEGSISTLTIQRTEQRDSAMYRCASSPMVYEKLFFGSGTQLSVL.

The rearrangement joins TRBV7-2 to TRBJ1-6; the D is unclear. The germline V gene has CDR1 SGHTA and CDR2 FQGNSA. Trimming removed 0 bases at V and 0 bases at J, with 9 bases between. This CDR3 spans 17 amino acids. CDR3 DNA sequence: TGTGCCAGCAGCTTAGCGCATTATAGCTCCTATAATTCACCCCTCCACTTT. This translates into CASSLAHYSSYNSPLHF.

The chain combines TRBV6-5 with TRBJ2-1, with D maybe TRBD1 (6 bases). This CDR3 contains 11 residues. Looked up from germline, CDR1 is MNHEY and CDR2 is SVGAGI. V lost 6 bases and J 11 bases, leaving 11 bases between the germline ends. CDR3 protein: CASRYGTKQFF. The DNA of the CDR3 is TGTGCCAGCAGGTACGGGACAAAGCAGTTCTTC.

The chain joins TRBV4-2 to TRBJ1-4, with a possible D match to TRBD1 (5 bases). The V gene's germline CDR1 is LGHNA and CDR2 YNFKEQ. The CDR3 is 19 residues long. With 0 bases removed from V and 0 bases from J, the gap between germline ends came to 17 bases. CDR3 residues: CASSQDPPGKGTTNEKLFF. The DNA for the CDR3 is TGTGCCAGCAGCCAAGATCCGCCCGGCAAGGGGACAACTAATGAAAAACTGTTTTTT.

The chain recombines TRBV4-3 with TRBJ1-2; D is ambiguous. CDR1 is LGHNA and CDR2 is YSLEER in the germline V gene. Deletions cut 0 bases from V and 3 bases from J, with 11 bases between. The CDR3 length is 15 residues. The CDR3, as DNA: TGCGCCAGCAGCCAAGATTTCGCTGGGCACTATGGCTACACCTTC. Translated, it gives CASSQDFAGHYGYTF.

The J gene is TRBJ1-5, the V gene TRBV5-5, with TRBD1 identical over 8 bases. V lost 3 bases and J lost 5; bases outside the gene matches: 7. CDR3 length: 15 residues. Germline V gives CDR1 SGHKS, CDR2 YYEKEE (reference sequence). The CDR3 bases are TGTGCCAGCAGCTGGCAGGACAGGGTGGATCAGCCCCAGCATTTT. Translated: CASSWQDRVDQPQHF.

The chain links TRBV7-9 to TRBJ1-1; 7 bases align to TRBD1. Trimming took 1 base from V and 1 from J; bases not matched to a gene: 3. The germline V gene has CDR1 SEHNR and CDR2 FQNEAQ (reference sequence). This CDR3 is built from 15 residues. The CDR3 loop is CASSLVRTGNTEAFF. DNA of the CDR3: TGTGCCAGCAGCTTAGTTCGGACAGGGAACACTGAAGCTTTCTTT.

The V and J genes are TRBV19 and TRBJ2-1; D is perhaps TRBD1 (5 bases). In germline, CDR1 is LNHDA, CDR2 SQIVND (reference sequence). V was pared by 6 bases and J by 9 bases, with 15 bases between. CDR3 length: 13 residues. The DNA of the CDR3 is TGTGCCAGTAGAAAAACGGACATGTTTGAGCAGTTCTTC. This gives the protein CASRKTDMFEQFF.

This chain connects TRBV27 to TRBJ1-2, with no clear D. CDR3 length equals 13 residues. V lost 0 bases and J 10 bases, leaving 12 bases between the germline ends. The V gene's germline CDR1 is MNHEY and CDR2 SMNVEV (reference sequence). CDR3 coding DNA: TGTGCCAGCAGTTTATCGGGCGGGGATATCTACACCTTC. Protein sequence: CASSLSGGDIYTF.

The V call is TRBV6-5, the J call TRBJ1-3; the D gene is possibly TRBD1 (5 bases). This CDR3 has 15 amino acids. V was pared by 3 bases and J by 4 bases, with 13 bases between. CDR1 is MNHEY and CDR2 is SVGAGI in the germline V gene. The DNA for the CDR3 is TGTGCCAGCAGTTATTTGCAGGGCTCGGGAAACACCATATATTTT. It yields the protein CASSYLQGSGNTIYF.

The chain has TRBV7-9 and TRBJ1-3; D is unclear. The CDR3 length is 15 residues. Germline assignment: CDR1 SEHNR and CDR2 FQNEAQ (reference sequence). Trimming removed 2 bases from V and 0 bases from J, with 8 bases in between. This CDR3 is CASSLTINSGNTIYF. The CDR3 DNA reads as TGTGCCAGCAGCTTAACTATAAACTCTGGAAACACCATATATTTT. Full variable domain (missing parts from reference TRBV7-9 and TRBJ1-3): DTGVSQNPRHKITKRGQNVTFRCDPISEHNRLYWYRQTLGQGPEFLTYFQNEAQLEKSRLLSDRFSAERPKGSFSTLEIQRTEQGDSAMYLCASSLTINSGNTIYFGEGSWLTVV.

This clone was detected only a few times. V usage is TRBV5-1 and J usage is TRBJ1-1; a weak D match, TRBD1 (5 bases). This CDR3 has 15 amino acids. Trimming pared 0 bases from V and 4 bases from J, leaving 13 bases between. Germline-derived CDR1 and CDR2 are SGHRS and YFSETQ. CDR3 sequence (DNA): TGCGCCAGCAGCTTGGCCAGCTTGGGGGGCACTGAAGCTTTCTTT. Protein: CASSLASLGGTEAFF.

The rearrangement links TRBV30 to TRBJ2-7; 7 bases align to TRBD2. Germline CDR1 reads GTSNPN; CDR2 reads SVGIG (reference sequence). After removal of 0 bases from V and 3 bases from J, the junction contained 5 bases not matched to a gene. The CDR3 consists of 14 residues. CDR3 amino acids: CAWSVGGGLYEQYF. CDR3 DNA: TGTGCCTGGAGTGTCGGCGGGGGTCTCTACGAGCAGTACTTC.

In this sample, this clone turned up once. The V call is TRBV6-2 or TRBV6-3, the J call TRBJ1-5; TRBD1 matches 7 bases. Trimming removed 6 bases from V and 4 bases from J; junction bases left unmatched: 9. This CDR3 comprises 15 residues. Looked up from germline, CDR1 is MNHEY and CDR2 is SVGEGT. DNA of the CDR3: TGTGCCAGCAGCTCGGACAGGCGGCTTAATCAGCCCCAGCATTTT. Translation: CASSSDRRLNQPQHF.

The V and J genes are TRBV6-2 or TRBV6-3 and TRBJ1-1; 7 bases fit TRBD1. The V and J ends lost 4 bases and 5 bases, in that order; junction bases with no gene match: 4. The CDR3 has 13 residues. Germline V lookup: CDR1 MNHEY, CDR2 SVGEGT. The chain's CDR3 is CASSSQGQTEAFF. Here the CDR3 DNA reads TGTGCCAGCAGTTCACAGGGGCAGACTGAAGCTTTCTTT.

The chain employs TRBV2 and TRBJ1-1, with TRBD1 identical over 7 bases. CDR1 is SNHLY, CDR2 FYNNEI, per germline. V lost 6 bases, J lost 5 bases, and 6 bases stayed unmatched. The CDR3 loop spans 13 amino acids. In DNA, the CDR3 is TGTGCCAGCAGGGAGACAGGGAGTACTGAAGCTTTCTTT. This codes for CASRETGSTEAFF.

The rearrangement links TRBV12-5 to TRBJ1-4, with 8 bases aligning to TRBD1. The CDR3 has 16 amino acids. The germline gives CDR1 LGHNT, CDR2 FRNRAP. With 2 bases clipped from V and 8 bases from J, the junction kept 10 bases outside the gene matches. CDR3 DNA: TGTGCTAGTGGTTTGCCTCACAGGGGGGTCGAGGAAAAACTGTTTTTT. The encoded protein is CASGLPHRGVEEKLFF.

Written as DNA, the CDR3 is TGTGCCAGCAGAGATCACAGGGGGGACTATGGCTACACCTTC. Its translation is CASRDHRGDYGYTF. This rearrangement joins TRBV5-4 to TRBJ1-2, with 8 positions matching TRBD1. The trim removed 5 bases at V and 3 bases at J, leaving 6 bases unmatched. The CDR3 sequence is 14 residues long. Germline V gene data show CDR1 as SGHNT and CDR2 as YYREEE (reference sequence).

CDR3 sequence (DNA): TGTGCCAGCAGTGGACAGGGACTCATGAACACTGAAGCTTTCTTT. Translated, it gives CASSGQGLMNTEAFF. This sequence joins TRBV2 and TRBJ1-1; 7 bases are a match to TRBD1. CDR3 length: 15 amino acids. V lost 4 bases to trimming and J lost 0 bases; unmatched junction nucleotides: 5. Germline V gene sequence: CDR1 SNHLY, CDR2 FYNNEI.

The chain links TRBV29-1 to TRBJ1-2; the match to TRBD1 covers 11 bases. V lost 3 bases and J lost 4; bases outside the gene matches: 1. Looked up from germline, CDR1 is SQVTM and CDR2 is ANQGSEA. The CDR3 has 13 residues. DNA for the CDR3: TGCAGCGTTGAGGACAGGGGGCCCTATGGCTACACCTTC. Residues: CSVEDRGPYGYTF.

This chain uses TRBV6-2 or TRBV6-3 with TRBJ1-5, with 10 bases matching TRBD1. Germline V gene lookup returns CDR1 MNHEY and CDR2 SVGEGT. CDR3 size: 17 residues. The V and J ends lost 1 base and 3 bases, in that order; junction bases with no gene match: 6. The CDR3 reads CASSYLGDRGFNQPQHF. In DNA, the CDR3 is TGTGCCAGCAGTTACTTGGGGGACAGGGGATTCAATCAGCCCCAGCATTTT.

The gene calls are TRBV30 and TRBJ1-6, with 9 bases aligning to TRBD1. CDR1 GTSNPN and CDR2 SVGIG come from the germline V gene (reference sequence). The ends lost 2 bases at V and 7 bases at J; junction bases unmatched: 9. This CDR3 is built from 16 residues. The CDR3 spells CAWSPLRQGGNSPLHF. For the CDR3, the DNA is TGTGCCTGGAGTCCTCTTCGACAGGGGGGAAATTCACCCCTCCACTTT. The whole variable domain, remainder taken from reference TRBV30 and TRBJ1-6, is SQTIHQWPATLVQPVGSPLSLECTVEGTSNPNLYWYRQAAGRGLQLLFYSVGIGQISSEVPQNLSASRPQDRQFILSSKKLLLSDSGFYLCAWSPLRQGGNSPLHFGNGTRLTVT.

J is TRBJ1-5 and V is TRBV5-6; 9 positions agree with TRBD1. This CDR3 comprises 15 residues. With V trimmed by 4 bases and J by 7 bases, 9 bases remained unmatched. Germline V gene sequence: CDR1 SGHDT, CDR2 YYEEEE. The CDR3 here is CASSPGDRVDQPQHF. As DNA, the CDR3 is TGTGCCAGCAGCCCAGGGGACAGGGTAGACCAGCCCCAGCATTTT.

Of note for this clone: The same CDR3 is also encoded by other DNA sequences in this sample. The chain joins TRBV3-1 (or the pseudogene TRBV3-2) to TRBJ1-6; D ambiguous. CDR1 is LGHDT, CDR2 YNNKEL, per germline (reference sequence). This CDR3 has 18 residues. Trimming pared 3 bases from V and 5 bases from J, leaving 20 bases between. Written as DNA, the CDR3 is TGTGCCAGCAGCCACAGCCCCCAGACTACTCGTGATAATTCACCCCTCCACTTT. It specifies CASSHSPQTTRDNSPLHF.

The chain employs TRBV28 and TRBJ2-2, with TRBD1 identical over 8 bases. V lost 5 bases, J lost 3 bases, and 5 bases stayed unmatched. The CDR3 has 15 amino acids. Germline CDR1 is MDHEN and CDR2 is SYDVKM. The CDR3 DNA reads TGTGCCAGCAGTAAGGTGGACAGGGACACCGGGGAGCTGTTTTTT. It specifies CASSKVDRDTGELFF.

This rearrangement joins TRBV6-5 to TRBJ1-6; 8 nucleotides align to TRBD1. The CDR3 runs to 14 residues. V lost 6 bases, J lost 7 bases, and 5 bases stayed unmatched. CDR1 is MNHEY, CDR2 SVGAGI, per germline. The CDR3 DNA reads TGTGCCAGCAGGAGTGGGACAGGAAATTCACCCCTCCACTTT. Residues: CASRSGTGNSPLHF.

The chain combines TRBV6-1 with TRBJ1-6; D gene unclear. Trimming took 1 base from V and 8 from J, leaving 12 bases between them. CDR1 and CDR2 from the germline V gene are MNHNS and SASEGT. The CDR3 is 15 residues long. The CDR3 sequence is CASSEGGPGYSPLHF. The DNA of the CDR3 is TGTGCCAGCAGTGAAGGAGGCCCCGGATATTCACCCCTCCACTTT.